This T cell receptor (beta chain) came from a study of CD8 T cells in ankylosing spondylitis. On this clonotype: Its matching antigen is unknown.

General study points: A motif in TCR beta, a set of fewer than ten highly homologous variants, appeared characteristic of ankylosing spondylitis blood.

From the 5' RACE reads, TCRdb called clonotypes with MiXCR, one entry per CDR3 protein. Among a few hundred thousand distinct CDR3 sequences, less than 9.5% were seen once, and the ten largest hold 14% to 15%. This TCR was sampled from a male donor with ankylosing spondylitis. The sample comprised blood, either unsorted or a sorted T cell fraction (not recorded which).

CDR3 nucleotide sequence: TGTGCCAGCCCCCCCCATGGACTAGCGGGAGTGAAAGCCTACGAGCAGTACTTC. Its translation: CASPPHGLAGVKAYEQYF. V is TRBV28 and J is TRBJ2-7; the match to TRBD2 covers 13 bases. Germline V gives CDR1 MDHEN, CDR2 SYDVKM. This CDR3 region has 18 residues. V gave up 8 bases and J gave up 2 bases; unmatched junction bases: 15.